This T cell receptor (beta chain) was identified during a study of T cells after yellow fever vaccination. The CDR3 loop spans 14 amino acids. Losses at the gene ends were 3 bases for V and 4 bases for J; bases not matched to a gene: 4. CDR1 and CDR2 (germline): WSHSY, SAAADI. MiXCR, run by TCRdb on the 5' RACE reads, gives a single entry per CDR3 protein. The table includes just under 600,000 distinct CDR3 sequences, about 13% detected once. The J gene is TRBJ2-7, the V gene TRBV10-2; 9 positions agree with TRBD2. Sample: PBMCs, taken on the day of the yellow fever booster vaccination. The sequence came from a man aged 30-40 years who received the YFV17D yellow fever vaccine. CDR3 DNA: TGCGCCAGCAGTGATTCCCTAGCGGGGTACGAGCAGTACTTC. Amino acids: CASSDSLAGYEQYF.